Following are 3 T cell receptor beta chains from one sample sequenced in a study of blood T cell repertoires in COVID-19. Data came from immunoSEQ multiplex PCR; TCRdb stores just in-frame clones and leaves some out. This table has under 150,000 clones, 80% to 90% appearing once. Sequencing was performed on peripheral blood. All receptors come from a woman aged 55-69 years with active COVID-19.

This clone was detected once. J is TRBJ1-2 and V is TRBV10-3, with 7 bases lining up with TRBD1. The germline V gene has CDR1 ENHRY and CDR2 SYGVKD. The CDR3 covers 15 residues. V lost 3 bases, J lost 4 bases, and 8 bases stayed unmatched. The CDR3 DNA reads as TGTGCCATCAGTGACGTCGCAGGGGGGTTCTATGGCTACACCTTC. It yields the protein CAISDVAGGFYGYTF.

The chain has TRBV24-1 and TRBJ1-4; D may be TRBD1 (6 bases). The CDR3 is made up of 15 amino acids. Trimming removed 8 bases from V and 7 bases from J, with 19 bases in between. Germline-derived CDR1 and CDR2 are KGHDR and SFDVKD. CDR3 amino acids: CATTKGGGVGEKLFF. CDR3 DNA: TGTGCCACCACGAAGGGGGGGGGAGTGGGTGAAAAACTGTTTTTT.

This chain uses TRBV7-3 with TRBJ1-2, with TRBD1 matching 9 bases. This CDR3 spans 15 amino acids. Germline assignment: CDR1 SGHTA and CDR2 FQGTGA. J lost 0 bases, V lost 3 bases, and 2 bases had no gene match. Here the CDR3 DNA reads TGTGCCAGCAGCTTGGGGACAGGGCCTAACTATGGCTACACCTTC. Its translation is CASSLGTGPNYGYTF.